This passage covers 23 T cell receptor beta chains from one sample sequenced in a study of CXCR3-negative and CXCR3-positive naive CD8 T cells. Study results and caveats: The TRB CDR3s that CXCR3-positive naive cells carried were more hydrophobic than those of CXCR3-negative naive cells.

Libraries of TRB cDNA were made by 5' RACE and carried UMIs. For each CDR3 protein, TCRdb gives one entry from its re-call of the 5' RACE reads, without DNA. The listing contains roughly 80,000 distinct CDR3 sequences. Antigens of these TCRs are unknown. The specimen was naive CXCR3+ CD8+ T cells from blood. Subset denoted: CD45RO-CCR7+CD27+CD95- naive CD8+ T cells expressing CXCR3 (TNR3+). The receptors stem from a human donor in good health. Some clones in this sample may be carry-over from other donors' samples.

The chain couples TRBV5-1 to TRBJ2-1; TCRdb's assignment of TRBD1 cannot be checked, as there is no DNA. This CDR3 comprises 15 residues. Germline V gives CDR1 SGHRS, CDR2 YFSETQ. The CDR3 here is CASSLEDRDYNEQFF.

The gene calls are TRBV2 and TRBJ2-1; TCRdb reports TRBD2, a call that lacks DNA to check it against. The CDR3 is made up of 15 amino acids. Per the germline V gene, CDR1 is SNHLY and CDR2 is FYNNEI. CDR3: CASSGTSGAHNEQFF.

The chain has TRBV6-6 and TRBJ2-3. The CDR3 consists of 16 residues. Germline assignment: CDR1 MNHNY and CDR2 SVGAGI (reference sequence). The CDR3 loop is CASSYLGLAGTDTQYF.

V usage is TRBV7-7 and J usage is TRBJ2-1; absent DNA, TCRdb's TRBD2 call cannot be checked. The CDR3 has 13 amino acids. Germline CDR1 is SSHAT and CDR2 is FNYEAQ (reference sequence). The CDR3 loop is CASSPGGLHEQFF.

The chain couples TRBV19 to TRBJ2-7. Germline values: CDR1 LNHDA, CDR2 SQIVND (reference sequence). The CDR3 spans 13 residues. The chain's CDR3 is CASRGRGSYEQYF.

The chain employs TRBV28 and TRBJ2-3; TCRdb proposes TRBD2, but this gene call is untestable without DNA. Germline CDR1 reads MDHEN; CDR2 reads SYDVKM. This CDR3 region has 15 residues. The CDR3 sequence: CASSLSGPSTDTQYF.

The J gene is TRBJ2-3, the V gene TRBV28; the D call from TCRdb, TRBD1, cannot be confirmed without DNA. Per the germline V gene, CDR1 is MDHEN and CDR2 is SYDVKM. The CDR3 totals 14 residues. CDR3 sequence: CASSQTGSTDTQYF.

The chain joins TRBV7-2 to TRBJ2-7; there is no DNA to check the TCRdb D call of TRBD1. Germline CDR1 reads SGHTA; CDR2 reads FQGNSA. The CDR3 totals 16 residues. CDR3: CASSPMGGGLTYEQYF.

The chain links TRBV7-9 to TRBJ2-7. The CDR3 has 12 residues. The germline V gene encodes CDR1 SEHNR and CDR2 FQNEAQ (reference sequence). The CDR3 loop reads CASSLGLLEQYF.

This rearrangement joins TRBV9 to TRBJ2-1; TCRdb picks TRBD2, but there is no DNA to check that call. From germline, CDR1 is SGDLS and CDR2 YYNGEE. This CDR3 is built from 18 residues. CDR3 in amino acids: CASSVLEGLLIGDNEQFF. The entire variable domain, with the rest obtained from reference TRBV9 and TRBJ2-1, is as follows: DSGVTQTPKHLITATGQRVTLRCSPRSGDLSVYWYQQSLDQGLQFLIQYYNGEERAKGNILERFSAQQFPDLHSELNLSSLELGDSALYFCASSVLEGLLIGDNEQFFGPGTRLTVL.

This chain joins TRBV15 and TRBJ2-5; TCRdb's assignment of TRBD1 cannot be checked, as there is no DNA. CDR3 length: 15 amino acids. The germline V gene encodes CDR1 LNHNV and CDR2 YYDKDF (reference sequence). This chain's CDR3 is CATSRGQGDTETQYF.

This chain links TRBV5-1 with TRBJ1-1; the TRBD1 assignment by TCRdb is unverifiable without DNA. Germline V CDR1 and CDR2: SGHRS, YFSETQ. The CDR3 is 13 amino acids. CDR3: CASSLGQYTEAFF.

The chain employs TRBV12-3 or TRBV12-4 and TRBJ1-3. The CDR3 has 13 residues. CDR3 loop: CASSLGLGNTIYF.

The chain is built from TRBV21-1 and TRBJ2-1; absent DNA, TCRdb's TRBD1 call cannot be checked. TRBV21-1 is assigned pseudogene status. This CDR3 has 20 amino acids. This CDR3 reads CASSKVPGGGSASSYNEQFF.

The J gene is TRBJ2-1, the V gene TRBV5-4; absent DNA, TCRdb's TRBD2 call cannot be checked. The length of the CDR3 is 15 residues. Germline V CDR1 and CDR2: SGHNT, YYREEE (reference sequence). This chain's CDR3 is CASTLGVPSYNEQFF. Drawing the rest from reference TRBV5-4 and TRBJ2-1, the complete variable domain is ETGVTQSPTHLIKTRGQQVTLRCSSQSGHNTVSWYQQALGQGPQFIFQYYREEENGRGNFPPRFSGLQFPNYSSELNVNALELDDSALYLCASTLGVPSYNEQFFGPGTRLTVL.

The chain uses TRBV28 and TRBJ2-7. The CDR3 has 14 residues. Germline V gene lookup returns CDR1 MDHEN and CDR2 SYDVKM. CDR3 region: CASSLNRGSYEQYF.

CDR3 region: CAISESAGGPGLNEQFF. The chain links TRBV10-3 to TRBJ2-1; TCRdb picks TRBD2, but there is no DNA to check that call. Looked up from germline, CDR1 is ENHRY and CDR2 is SYGVKD. The CDR3 length is 17 residues.

The chain joins TRBV7-9 to TRBJ2-3; TCRdb calls TRBD1, which cannot be checked without DNA. Germline V gives CDR1 SEHNR, CDR2 FQNEAQ (reference sequence). CDR3 length: 16 amino acids. The CDR3 sequence is CASSHPRTGATDTQYF. Variable domain in full (rest from reference TRBV7-9 and TRBJ2-3): DTGVSQNPRHKITKRGQNVTFRCDPISEHNRLYWYRQTLGQGPEFLTYFQNEAQLEKSRLLSDRFSAERPKGSFSTLEIQRTEQGDSAMYLCASSHPRTGATDTQYFGPGTRLTVL.

The gene calls are TRBV27 and TRBJ2-7; the TCRdb D gene call, TRBD1, has no DNA to confirm it. Germline-derived CDR1 and CDR2 are MNHEY and SMNVEV (reference sequence). This CDR3 spans 15 amino acids. The CDR3 reads CASSLGTDSSYEQYF.

The chain couples TRBV7-9 to TRBJ2-6; lacking DNA, the TRBD2 call made by TCRdb goes unchecked. Germline V gene sequence: CDR1 SEHNR, CDR2 FQNEAQ (reference sequence). The CDR3 consists of 19 residues. The CDR3: CASSTGRLRGNSGANVLTF. The full variable domain, in which reference TRBV7-9 and TRBJ2-6 provide the parts outside the CDR3, is DTGVSQNPRHKITKRGQNVTFRCDPISEHNRLYWYRQTLGQGPEFLTYFQNEAQLEKSRLLSDRFSAERPKGSFSTLEIQRTEQGDSAMYLCASSTGRLRGNSGANVLTFGAGSRLTVL.

The CDR3 reads CASSTQVMTSGAQETQYF. This chain links TRBV28 with TRBJ2-5; no DNA is available, so the TRBD2 call from TCRdb remains unchecked. Germline V gene sequence: CDR1 MDHEN, CDR2 SYDVKM. The CDR3 is 18 amino acids.

V usage is TRBV27 and J usage is TRBJ2-1. The CDR3 is made up of 12 amino acids. In germline, CDR1 is MNHEY, CDR2 SMNVEV (reference sequence). Here the CDR3 reads CASSFGSNEQFF.

This chain uses TRBV28 with TRBJ2-7. The CDR3 consists of 14 residues. Germline lookup yields CDR1 MDHEN and CDR2 SYDVKM. CDR3 sequence reads: CASSRRRDDYEQYF.